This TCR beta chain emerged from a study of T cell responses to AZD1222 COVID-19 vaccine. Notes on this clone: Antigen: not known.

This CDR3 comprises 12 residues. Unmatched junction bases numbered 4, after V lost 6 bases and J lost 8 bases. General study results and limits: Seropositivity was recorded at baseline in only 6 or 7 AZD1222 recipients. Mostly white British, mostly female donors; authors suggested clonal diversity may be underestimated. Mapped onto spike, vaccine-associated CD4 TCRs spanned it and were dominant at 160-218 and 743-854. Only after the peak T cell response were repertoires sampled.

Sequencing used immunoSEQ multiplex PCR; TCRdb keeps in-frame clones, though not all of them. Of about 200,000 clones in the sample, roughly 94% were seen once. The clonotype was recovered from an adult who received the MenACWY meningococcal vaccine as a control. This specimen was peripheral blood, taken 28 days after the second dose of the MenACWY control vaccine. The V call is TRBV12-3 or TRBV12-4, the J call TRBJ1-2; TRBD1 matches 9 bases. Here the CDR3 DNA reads TGTGCCAGCAGATCCGGGACAGGGGGCTACACCTTC. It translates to CASRSGTGGYTF.